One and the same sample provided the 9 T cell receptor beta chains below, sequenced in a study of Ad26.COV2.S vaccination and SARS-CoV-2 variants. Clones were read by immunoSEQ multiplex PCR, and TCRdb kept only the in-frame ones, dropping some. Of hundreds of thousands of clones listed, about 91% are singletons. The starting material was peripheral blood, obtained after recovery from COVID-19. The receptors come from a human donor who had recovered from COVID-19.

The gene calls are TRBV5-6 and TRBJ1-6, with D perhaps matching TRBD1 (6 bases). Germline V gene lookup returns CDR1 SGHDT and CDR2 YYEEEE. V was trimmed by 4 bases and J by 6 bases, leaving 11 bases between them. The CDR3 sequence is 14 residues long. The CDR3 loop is CASSHTGTNSPLHF. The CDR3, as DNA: TGTGCCAGCAGCCATACAGGGACTAATTCACCCCTCCACTTT.

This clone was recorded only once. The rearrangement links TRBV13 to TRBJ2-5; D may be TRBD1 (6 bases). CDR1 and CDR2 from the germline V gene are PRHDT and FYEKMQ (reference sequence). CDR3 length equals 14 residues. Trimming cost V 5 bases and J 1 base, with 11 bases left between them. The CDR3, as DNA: TGTGCCAGCAGCCTCAGGGGCCTCCAAGAGACCCAGTACTTC. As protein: CASSLRGLQETQYF.

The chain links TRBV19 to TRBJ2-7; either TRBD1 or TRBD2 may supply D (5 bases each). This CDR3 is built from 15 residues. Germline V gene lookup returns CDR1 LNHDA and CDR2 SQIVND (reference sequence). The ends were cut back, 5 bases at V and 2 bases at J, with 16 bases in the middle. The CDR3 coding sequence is TGTGCCAGTAGTCCAGGGAGAGGGAGCCCCTACGAGCAGTACTTC. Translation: CASSPGRGSPYEQYF.

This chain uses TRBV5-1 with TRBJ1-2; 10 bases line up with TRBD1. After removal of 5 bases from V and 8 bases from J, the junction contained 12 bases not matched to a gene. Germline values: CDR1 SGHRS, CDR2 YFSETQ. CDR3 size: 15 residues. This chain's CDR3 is CASRLGTGAMWGYTF. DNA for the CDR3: TGCGCCAGCAGACTCGGGACAGGGGCTATGTGGGGCTACACCTTC.

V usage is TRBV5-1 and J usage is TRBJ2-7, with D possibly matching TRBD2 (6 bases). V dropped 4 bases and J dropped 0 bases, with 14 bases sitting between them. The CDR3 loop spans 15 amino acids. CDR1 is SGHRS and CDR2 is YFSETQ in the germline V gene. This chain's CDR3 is CASSEGSGGSYEQYF. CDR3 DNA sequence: TGCGCCAGCAGCGAGGGTAGCGGTGGCTCCTACGAGCAGTACTTC.

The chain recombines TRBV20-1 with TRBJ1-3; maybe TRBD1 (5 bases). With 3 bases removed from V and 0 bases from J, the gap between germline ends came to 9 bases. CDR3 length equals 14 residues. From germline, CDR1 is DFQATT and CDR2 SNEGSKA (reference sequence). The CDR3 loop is CSASLGVSGNTIYF. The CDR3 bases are TGCAGTGCTAGTTTGGGGGTCTCTGGAAACACCATATATTTT.

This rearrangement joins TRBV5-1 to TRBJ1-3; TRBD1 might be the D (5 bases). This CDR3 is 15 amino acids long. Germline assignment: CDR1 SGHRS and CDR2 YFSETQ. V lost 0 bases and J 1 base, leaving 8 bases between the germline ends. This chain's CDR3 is CASSLAGTSGNTIYF. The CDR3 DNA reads TGCGCCAGCAGCTTGGCCGGGACTTCTGGAAACACCATATATTTT.

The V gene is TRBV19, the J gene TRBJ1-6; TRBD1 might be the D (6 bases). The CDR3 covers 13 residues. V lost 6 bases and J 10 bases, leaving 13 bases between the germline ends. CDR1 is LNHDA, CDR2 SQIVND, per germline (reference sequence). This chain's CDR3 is CASSHRDYSPLHF. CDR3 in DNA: TGTGCCAGTAGCCACAGGGACTACTCACCCCTCCACTTT.

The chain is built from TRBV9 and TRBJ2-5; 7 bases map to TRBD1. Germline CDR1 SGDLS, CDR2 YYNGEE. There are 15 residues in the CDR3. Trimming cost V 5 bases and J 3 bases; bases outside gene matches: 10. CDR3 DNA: TGTGCCAGCAGAAAGACAGGGTCTGCCGAAGAGACCCAGTACTTC. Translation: CASRKTGSAEETQYF.